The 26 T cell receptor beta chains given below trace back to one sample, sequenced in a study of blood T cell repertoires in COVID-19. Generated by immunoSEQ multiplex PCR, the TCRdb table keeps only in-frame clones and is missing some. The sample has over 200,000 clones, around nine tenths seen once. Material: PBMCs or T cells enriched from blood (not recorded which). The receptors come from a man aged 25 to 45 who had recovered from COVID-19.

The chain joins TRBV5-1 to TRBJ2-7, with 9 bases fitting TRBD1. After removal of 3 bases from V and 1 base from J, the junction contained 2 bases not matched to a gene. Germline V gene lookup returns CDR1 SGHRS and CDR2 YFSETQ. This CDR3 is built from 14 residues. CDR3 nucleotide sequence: TGCGCCAGCAGCTCCGGACAGGGGTCCTACGAGCAGTACTTC. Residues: CASSSGQGSYEQYF.

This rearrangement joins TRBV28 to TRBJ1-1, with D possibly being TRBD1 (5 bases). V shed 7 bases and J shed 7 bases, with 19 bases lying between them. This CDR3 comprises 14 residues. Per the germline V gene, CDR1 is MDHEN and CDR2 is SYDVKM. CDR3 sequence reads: CASNSPSGENEAFF. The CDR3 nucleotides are TGTGCCAGCAATTCCCCCTCGGGGGAGAATGAAGCTTTCTTT.

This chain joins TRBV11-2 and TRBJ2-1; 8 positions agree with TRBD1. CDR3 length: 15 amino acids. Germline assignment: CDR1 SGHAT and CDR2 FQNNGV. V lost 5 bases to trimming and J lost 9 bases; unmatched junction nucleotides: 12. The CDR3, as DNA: TGTGCCAGCAGCCCAATCAGGGGGCAAGTGGGTGAGCAGTTCTTC. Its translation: CASSPIRGQVGEQFF.

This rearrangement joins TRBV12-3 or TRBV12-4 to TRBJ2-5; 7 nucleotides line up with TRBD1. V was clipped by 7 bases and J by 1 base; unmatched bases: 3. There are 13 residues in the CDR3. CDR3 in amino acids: CASNRDSQETQYF. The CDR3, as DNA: TGTGCCAGCAATCGGGACAGCCAAGAGACCCAGTACTTC.

CDR3 DNA: TGTGCCAGCAGCCCCCGAGGTGGGAGCGGAGAGACCCAGTACTTC. It yields the protein CASSPRGGSGETQYF. The rearrangement links TRBV7-2 to TRBJ2-5, with a weak D call TRBD2 (5 bases). Trimming cost V 5 bases and J 4 bases, with 17 bases left between them. This CDR3 is 15 amino acids long. CDR1 and CDR2 from the germline V gene are SGHTA and FQGNSA.

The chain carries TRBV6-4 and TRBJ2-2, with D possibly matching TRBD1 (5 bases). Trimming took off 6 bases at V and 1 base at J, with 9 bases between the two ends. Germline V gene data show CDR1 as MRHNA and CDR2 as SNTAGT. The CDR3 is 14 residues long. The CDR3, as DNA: TGTGCCAGCAGACAACAGGAGAACACCGGGGAGCTGTTTTTT. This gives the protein CASRQQENTGELFF.

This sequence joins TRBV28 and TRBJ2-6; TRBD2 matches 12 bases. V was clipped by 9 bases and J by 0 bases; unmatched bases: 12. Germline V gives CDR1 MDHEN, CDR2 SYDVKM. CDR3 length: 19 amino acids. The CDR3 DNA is TGTGCCAGTGAGACTAGCGGGAGTCCAGGGAGCTCTGGGGCCAACGTCCTGACTTTC. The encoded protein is CASETSGSPGSSGANVLTF. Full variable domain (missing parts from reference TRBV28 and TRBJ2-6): DVKVTQSSRYLVKRTGEKVFLECVQDMDHENMFWYRQDPGLGLRLIYFSYDVKMKEKGDIPEGYSVSREKKERFSLILESASTNQTSMYLCASETSGSPGSSGANVLTFGAGSRLTVL.

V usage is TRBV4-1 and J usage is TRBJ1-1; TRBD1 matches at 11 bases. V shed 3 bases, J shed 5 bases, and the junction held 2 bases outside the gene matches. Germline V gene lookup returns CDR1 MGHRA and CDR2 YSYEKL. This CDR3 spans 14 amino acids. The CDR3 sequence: CASSHGTGGTEAFF. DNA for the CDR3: TGCGCCAGCAGCCACGGGACAGGGGGGACTGAAGCTTTCTTT.

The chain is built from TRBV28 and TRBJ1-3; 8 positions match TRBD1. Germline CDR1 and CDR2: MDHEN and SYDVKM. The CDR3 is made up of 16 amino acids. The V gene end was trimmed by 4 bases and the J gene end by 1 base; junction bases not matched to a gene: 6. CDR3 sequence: CASSSLQGASGNTIYF. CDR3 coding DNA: TGTGCCAGCAGTTCCCTTCAGGGGGCATCTGGAAACACCATATATTTT.

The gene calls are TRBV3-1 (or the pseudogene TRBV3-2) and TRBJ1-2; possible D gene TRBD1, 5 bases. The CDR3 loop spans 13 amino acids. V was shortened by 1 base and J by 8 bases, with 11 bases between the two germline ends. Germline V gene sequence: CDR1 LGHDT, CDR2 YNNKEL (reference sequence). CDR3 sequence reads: CASSQVGQGGYTF. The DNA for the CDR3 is TGTGCCAGCAGCCAAGTCGGTCAGGGAGGCTACACCTTC.

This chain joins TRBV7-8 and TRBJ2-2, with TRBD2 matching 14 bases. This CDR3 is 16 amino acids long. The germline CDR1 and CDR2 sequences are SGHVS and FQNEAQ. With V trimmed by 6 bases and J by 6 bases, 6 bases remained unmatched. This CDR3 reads CASSFGLAGGSGELFF. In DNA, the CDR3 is TGTGCCAGCAGTTTCGGACTAGCGGGAGGATCCGGGGAGCTGTTTTTT. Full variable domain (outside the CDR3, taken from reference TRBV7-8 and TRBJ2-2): GAGVSQSPRYKVAKRGQDVALRCDPISGHVSLFWYQQALGQGPEFLTYFQNEAQLDKSGLPSDRFFAERPEGSVSTLKIQRTQQEDSAVYLCASSFGLAGGSGELFFGEGSRLTVL.

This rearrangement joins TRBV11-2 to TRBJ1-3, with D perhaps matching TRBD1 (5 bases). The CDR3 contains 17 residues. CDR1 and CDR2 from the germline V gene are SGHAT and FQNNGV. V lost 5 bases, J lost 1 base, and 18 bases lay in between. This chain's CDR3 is CASSPHGGFQSGNTIYF. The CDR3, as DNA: TGTGCCAGCAGCCCTCACGGGGGTTTTCAGTCTGGAAACACCATATATTTT.

CDR3 DNA: TGTGCCACCAGTGATCTCTTGGGAGCCGACGGGGAGCTGTTTTTT. Translation gives CATSDLLGADGELFF. V usage is TRBV24-1 and J usage is TRBJ2-2; tentative D call: TRBD2 (5 bases). The germline V gene has CDR1 KGHDR and CDR2 SFDVKD. The V end lost 3 bases, the J end lost 7 bases, and 14 bases lay between the germline ends. This CDR3 spans 15 amino acids.

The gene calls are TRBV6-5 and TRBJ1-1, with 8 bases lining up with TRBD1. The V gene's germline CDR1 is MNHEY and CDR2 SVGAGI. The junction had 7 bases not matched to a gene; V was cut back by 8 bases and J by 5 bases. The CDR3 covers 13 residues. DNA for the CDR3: TGTGCCAGCGACAGGGGCGAGGGAACTGAAGCTTTCTTT. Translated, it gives CASDRGEGTEAFF.

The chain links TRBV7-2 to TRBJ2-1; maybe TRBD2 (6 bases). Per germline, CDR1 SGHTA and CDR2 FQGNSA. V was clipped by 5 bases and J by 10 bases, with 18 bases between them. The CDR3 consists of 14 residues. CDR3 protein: CASSPRDPGNEQFF. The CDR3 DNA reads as TGTGCCAGCAGCCCGCGGGACCCCGGGAACGAGCAGTTCTTC.

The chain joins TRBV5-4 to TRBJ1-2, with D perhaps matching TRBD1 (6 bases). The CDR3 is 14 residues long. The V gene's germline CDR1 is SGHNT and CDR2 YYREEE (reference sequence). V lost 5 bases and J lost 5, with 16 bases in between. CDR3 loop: CASRKKGQSYGYTF. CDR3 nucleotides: TGTGCCAGCAGGAAAAAAGGACAGTCTTATGGCTACACCTTC.

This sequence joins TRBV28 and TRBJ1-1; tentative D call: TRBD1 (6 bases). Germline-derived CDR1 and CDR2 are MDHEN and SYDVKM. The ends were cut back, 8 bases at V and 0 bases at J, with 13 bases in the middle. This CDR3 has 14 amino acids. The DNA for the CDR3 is TGTGCCAGCTCCAAGACAGGATTGAACACTGAAGCTTTCTTT. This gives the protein CASSKTGLNTEAFF.

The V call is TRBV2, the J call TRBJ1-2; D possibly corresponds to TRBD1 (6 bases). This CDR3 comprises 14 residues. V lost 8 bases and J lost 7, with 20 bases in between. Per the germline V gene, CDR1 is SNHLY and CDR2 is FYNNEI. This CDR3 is CASSQTGPFIGYTF. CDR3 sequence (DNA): TGTGCCAGCTCTCAGACAGGCCCCTTCATTGGCTACACCTTC.

For the CDR3, the DNA is TGCGCCAGCAGCCAAGGAGAAATTAGCTCTGGAAACACCATATATTTT. Translation gives CASSQGEISSGNTIYF. The V and J genes are TRBV4-1 and TRBJ1-3, with D uncertain. The germline gives CDR1 MGHRA, CDR2 YSYEKL. Trimming left V 1 base short and J 0 bases short, with 10 bases between. The CDR3 spans 16 residues.

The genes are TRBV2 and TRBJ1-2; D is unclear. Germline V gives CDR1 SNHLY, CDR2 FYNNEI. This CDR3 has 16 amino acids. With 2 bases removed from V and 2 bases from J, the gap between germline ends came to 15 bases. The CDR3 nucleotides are TGTGCCAGCAGTGAAAGGCTTCAGGCCCGAAACTATGGCTACACCTTC. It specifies CASSERLQARNYGYTF.

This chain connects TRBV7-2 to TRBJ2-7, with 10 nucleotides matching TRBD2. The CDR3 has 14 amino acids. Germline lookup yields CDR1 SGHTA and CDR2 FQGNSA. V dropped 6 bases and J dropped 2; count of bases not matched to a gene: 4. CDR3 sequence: CASRASGGTYEQYF. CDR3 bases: TGTGCCAGCAGGGCTAGCGGGGGAACCTACGAGCAGTACTTC.

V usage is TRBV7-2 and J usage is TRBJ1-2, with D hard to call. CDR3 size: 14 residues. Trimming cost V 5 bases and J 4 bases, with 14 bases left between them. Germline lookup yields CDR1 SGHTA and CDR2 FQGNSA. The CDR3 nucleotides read TGTGCCAGCAGCCGTACCACTGAAACCTATGGCTACACCTTC. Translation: CASSRTTETYGYTF.

CDR3 sequence: CASSFGGVLQPQHF. CDR3 bases: TGTGCCAGCAGCTTCGGAGGGGTATTGCAGCCCCAGCATTTT. The V gene is TRBV5-5, the J gene TRBJ1-5, with D possibly matching TRBD1 (5 bases). The V end was cut by 2 bases, the J end by 7 bases, with 13 bases between. The CDR3 covers 14 residues. Germline CDR1 is SGHKS and CDR2 is YYEKEE (reference sequence).

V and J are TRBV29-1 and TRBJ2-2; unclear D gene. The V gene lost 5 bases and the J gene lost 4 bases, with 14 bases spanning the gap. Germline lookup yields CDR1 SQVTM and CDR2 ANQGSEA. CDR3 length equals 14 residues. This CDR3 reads CSVNPRWATGELFF. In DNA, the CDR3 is TGCAGCGTTAATCCTCGATGGGCCACCGGGGAGCTGTTTTTT.

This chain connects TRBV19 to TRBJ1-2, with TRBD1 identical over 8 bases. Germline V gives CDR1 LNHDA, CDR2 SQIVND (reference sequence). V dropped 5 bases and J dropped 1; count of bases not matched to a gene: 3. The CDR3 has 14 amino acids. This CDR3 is CASSPGGGNYGYTF. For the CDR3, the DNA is TGTGCCAGTAGTCCAGGGGGCGGTAACTATGGCTACACCTTC.

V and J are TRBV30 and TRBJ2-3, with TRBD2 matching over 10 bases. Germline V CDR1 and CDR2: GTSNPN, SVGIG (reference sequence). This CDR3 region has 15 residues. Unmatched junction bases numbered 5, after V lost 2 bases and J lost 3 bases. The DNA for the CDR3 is TGTGCCTGGAGTTCCACTAGCGGGGCGACAGATACGCAGTATTTT. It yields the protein CAWSSTSGATDTQYF. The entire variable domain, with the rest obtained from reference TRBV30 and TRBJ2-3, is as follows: SQTIHQWPATLVQPVGSPLSLECTVEGTSNPNLYWYRQAAGRGLQLLFYSVGIGQISSEVPQNLSASRPQDRQFILSSKKLLLSDSGFYLCAWSSTSGATDTQYFGPGTRLTVL.